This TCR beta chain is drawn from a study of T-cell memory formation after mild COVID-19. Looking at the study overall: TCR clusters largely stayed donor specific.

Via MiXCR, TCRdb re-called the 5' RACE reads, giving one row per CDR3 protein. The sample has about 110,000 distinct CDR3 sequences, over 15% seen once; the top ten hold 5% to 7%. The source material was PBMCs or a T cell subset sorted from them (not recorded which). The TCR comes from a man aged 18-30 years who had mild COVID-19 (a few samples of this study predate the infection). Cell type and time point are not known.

The CDR3 is CASSADRVRAEAFF. CDR3 DNA: TGTGCCAGCAGTGCCGACAGGGTCAGGGCTGAAGCTTTCTTT. The gene calls are TRBV12-3 or TRBV12-4 and TRBJ1-1, with TRBD1 matching over 7 bases. Trimming took 5 bases from V and 6 from J; bases not matched to a gene: 9. CDR3 length: 14 amino acids.